One TCR beta chain is described in this entry. Its matching antigen is unknown. Germline V lookup: CDR1 SGHNT, CDR2 YENEEA. The V gene lost 6 bases and the J gene lost 0 bases, with 8 bases spanning the gap. The CDR3 consists of 13 residues. The data were obtained in a study of T cell responses to AZD1222 COVID-19 vaccine. Assay used: immunoSEQ multiplex PCR; TCRdb lists only in-frame clones, some missing. The table records approximately 220,000 clones, 93% of them present only once. Whole-study results and caveats: Close to half of all spike-specific TCRs reportedly target regions of the variants that are unmutated. In a largely white British group with more females than males, clonal diversity was possibly underestimated.

The chain links TRBV11-3 to TRBJ2-5, with D possibly being TRBD1 (6 bases). This TCR was sampled from an adult in good health. This specimen consisted of peripheral blood, obtained on day 0 of MenACWY control vaccination. The CDR3 is CASSRTDQETQYF. The CDR3 region has the DNA TGTGCCAGCAGTCGGACAGACCAAGAGACCCAGTACTTC. Complete variable domain (other parts from reference TRBV11-3 and TRBJ2-5): EAGVVQSPRYKIIEKKQPVAFWCNPISGHNTLYWYLQNLGQGPELLIRYENEEAVDDSQLPKDRFSAERLKGVDSTLKIQPAELGDSAVYLCASSRTDQETQYFGPGTRLLVL.